Sequencing of this T cell receptor (beta chain) was carried out in a study of high-grade serous ovarian cancer treatment subgroups. About the research overall: Each sample yielded on average around 7,500 unique TCR beta rearrangements from some 15,000 reads. Study-wide results and limits: Same-patient tumor repertoires overlapped at roughly 0.11 to 0.79; different patients barely overlapped. Without spatial data, bulk sequencing limits insight into HGSC tumor diversity.

About this clone: Antigen unknown.

Tumor tissue was taken before any definitive surgery or chemotherapy was given. Data came from immunoSEQ multiplex PCR; TCRdb stores just in-frame clones and leaves some out. The data hold around 2,500 clones, with about 75% observed a single time. This TCR came from a human donor with high-grade serous ovarian cancer. Material for sequencing was tumor tissue.

The CDR3 is CASSLRPSMDTQYF. CDR3 coding DNA: TGCGCCAGCAGCTTACGGCCTAGCATGGATACGCAGTATTTT. This rearrangement joins TRBV5-1 to TRBJ2-3; tentative D call: TRBD2 (5 bases). The V gene's germline CDR1 is SGHRS and CDR2 YFSETQ. The V end was cut by 2 bases, the J end by 6 bases, with 13 bases between. This CDR3 is built from 14 residues.